This T cell receptor (beta chain) derives from a study of blood T cell repertoires in COVID-19. Study summary: The study drew acute and convalescent COVID-19 samples from the United States, Italy and Spain. T cells, B-cell-depleted T cells, or PBMCs supplied cDNA or gDNA.

Sequencing used immunoSEQ multiplex PCR; TCRdb keeps in-frame clones, though not all of them. The table has roughly 250,000 clones, more than 60% seen once. This CDR3 contains 14 residues. Germline CDR1 is SGHNT and CDR2 is YYREEE (reference sequence). The V gene lost 1 base and the J gene lost 3 bases, with 11 bases spanning the gap. The rearrangement uses TRBV5-4 and TRBJ2-7; D not resolved. The source of this sequence is a woman aged 40 to 49 with active or convalescent COVID-19. The sequenced sample consisted of peripheral blood. CDR3 sequence reads: CASSLFGSYYEQYV. The CDR3 region has the DNA TGTGCCAGCAGCTTGTTTGGCAGTTACTACGAGCAGTACGTC.